A single sample gave rise to the 12 T cell receptor beta chains below, sequenced in a study of Ad26.COV2.S vaccination and SARS-CoV-2 variants. Repertoires were generated with immunoSEQ multiplex PCR, while TCRdb's copy carries only in-frame clones and drops some. The table records more than 300,000 clones, 85% to 90% of them present only once. Treatment here: some 20 received Ad26.COV2.S at low or high dose, single or two shots; five or six received placebo; per-sample allocation not given. Samples were taken on day 63 after the first vaccine or placebo injection. The sequencing used peripheral blood, collected in a trial of Ad26.COV2.S vaccine versus placebo. These TCRs come from a person aged 18-65 years who received the Ad26.COV2.S COVID-19 vaccine or a placebo.

V gene TRBV6-5 combines with J gene TRBJ1-1; 9 positions match TRBD1. This CDR3 is built from 15 residues. Germline V gene lookup returns CDR1 MNHEY and CDR2 SVGAGI. V trimming: 6 bases; J trimming: 4 bases; junction bases outside the gene matches: 9. DNA for the CDR3: TGTGCCAGCAGGGTGGACAGGGGAGGGGGCACTGAAGCTTTCTTT. Protein product: CASRVDRGGGTEAFF.

This rearrangement joins TRBV27 to TRBJ1-2, with D possibly matching TRBD1 (6 bases). The CDR3 is 15 residues long. Germline CDR1 reads MNHEY; CDR2 reads SMNVEV (reference sequence). Trimming removed 0 bases at V and 4 bases at J, with 12 bases between. The CDR3 reads CASSLSTGSRYGYTF. Here the CDR3 DNA reads TGTGCCAGCAGTTTATCAACAGGGTCACGCTATGGCTACACCTTC.

The rearrangement links TRBV19 to TRBJ1-2, with 10 positions matching TRBD1. V lost 6 bases and J lost 2; bases outside the gene matches: 9. The CDR3 runs 16 residues. Germline values: CDR1 LNHDA, CDR2 SQIVND (reference sequence). The CDR3 DNA reads TGTGCCAGTAGCTCCGGGACAGGGGCCCTCAACTATGGCTACACCTTC. Translated: CASSSGTGALNYGYTF.

This clone was seen a handful of times. This rearrangement joins TRBV3-1 (or the pseudogene TRBV3-2) to TRBJ1-2, with D unclear. The V gene lost 4 bases and the J gene lost 4 bases, with 10 bases spanning the gap. Germline loops: CDR1 LGHDT, CDR2 YNNKEL (reference sequence). CDR3 size: 13 residues. CDR3 in DNA: TGTGCCAGCAGCCGCGATACGTCCTATGGCTACACCTTC. Translating it yields CASSRDTSYGYTF.

The chain carries TRBV19 and TRBJ2-7, with TRBD2 identical over 11 bases. Per the germline V gene, CDR1 is LNHDA and CDR2 is SQIVND (reference sequence). The CDR3 consists of 15 residues. Trimming took 4 bases from V and 1 from J; bases not matched to a gene: 3. CDR3: CASSTRLAGSYEQYF. Written as DNA, the CDR3 is TGTGCCAGTAGTACCCGACTAGCGGGGTCCTACGAGCAGTACTTC.

The chain employs TRBV7-8 and TRBJ2-2, with D uncertain. Germline V CDR1 and CDR2: SGHVS, FQNEAQ. Trimming cost V 5 bases and J 0 bases, with 13 bases left between them. CDR3 length: 16 residues. This chain's CDR3 is CASSHMSFSNTGELFF. DNA of the CDR3: TGTGCCAGCAGCCATATGTCGTTTTCGAACACCGGGGAGCTGTTTTTT.

The genes are TRBV19 and TRBJ2-6; tentative D call: TRBD1 (6 bases). This CDR3 region has 18 residues. V lost 5 bases and J lost 0, with 17 bases in between. The germline V gene encodes CDR1 LNHDA and CDR2 SQIVND (reference sequence). The CDR3, as DNA: TGTGCCAGTAGTCCCGGACAGATAAGAGGCTCTGGGGCCAACGTCCTGACTTTC. This sequence encodes CASSPGQIRGSGANVLTF.

The chain couples TRBV3-1 (or the pseudogene TRBV3-2) to TRBJ1-6; TRBD1 matches 7 bases. V shed 0 bases and J 7 bases; nucleotides not matched to a gene: 15. This CDR3 contains 19 residues. The germline V gene has CDR1 LGHDT and CDR2 YNNKEL (reference sequence). CDR3 sequence: CASSQDQGVWDRGNSPLHF. The CDR3, as DNA: TGTGCCAGCAGCCAAGATCAAGGAGTTTGGGACAGAGGGAATTCACCCCTCCACTTT.

The chain couples TRBV6-6 to TRBJ1-2; no clear D gene. The CDR3 contains 13 residues. V lost 8 bases and J lost 0, with 10 bases in between. Germline CDR1 MNHNY, CDR2 SVGAGI (reference sequence). The CDR3 loop reads CASSQDPNYGYTF. The CDR3 DNA is TGTGCCAGCTCGCAGGATCCTAACTATGGCTACACCTTC.

The chain carries TRBV7-2 and TRBJ2-5; TRBD2 agrees at 14 bases. The germline V gene has CDR1 SGHTA and CDR2 FQGNSA. The CDR3 loop spans 20 amino acids. V lost 0 bases and J lost 4; bases outside the gene matches: 13. The CDR3 loop reads CASSLAIGLAGGGRRETQYF. CDR3 in DNA: TGTGCCAGCAGCTTAGCGATAGGACTAGCGGGGGGCGGGCGGAGAGAGACCCAGTACTTC.

The chain links TRBV7-9 to TRBJ2-7, with TRBD1 identical over 7 bases. The CDR3 runs 12 residues. Trimming took 5 bases from V and 7 from J; bases not matched to a gene: 5. Germline values: CDR1 SEHNR, CDR2 FQNEAQ (reference sequence). The chain's CDR3 is CASSLLDREQYF. In DNA form, the CDR3 reads TGTGCCAGCAGCCTCCTGGACAGGGAGCAGTACTTC.

This chain joins TRBV3-1 (or the pseudogene TRBV3-2) and TRBJ2-1, with TRBD1 identical over 10 bases. CDR1 and CDR2 (germline): LGHDT, YNNKEL (reference sequence). The CDR3 totals 18 residues. V shed 6 bases, J shed 7 bases, and the junction held 18 bases outside the gene matches. In DNA form, the CDR3 reads TGTGCCAGCAGTCACTTAATTCCTAGACAGGGGGCTAAGAATGAGCAGTTCTTC. It encodes CASSHLIPRQGAKNEQFF.